The rows below give T cell receptor beta chains drawn from one sample of a study of Graves' ophthalmopathy and Graves' hyperthyroidism. MiXCR, run by TCRdb on the multiplex PCR reads, gives a single entry per CDR3 protein. Among 340,000 or so distinct CDR3 sequences listed, about 17% were seen once. Sequenced input: peripheral blood. Every receptor here comes from an adult man with Graves' ophthalmopathy. Each CDR3 is given with its conserved first and last residue. D genes are given only for firm matches. Clone size is not always given. Where it is, it says once, few, many or a class for expanded clones.

>14|TRBJ2-7|NA|TRBV29-1|many
CSGQGVGPFDEQYF
TGCAGCGGGCAGGGAGTTGGGCCCTTTGACGAGCAGTACTTC
>16|TRBJ1-5|TRBD1|TRBV6-1|few
CASRQTGQGGNQPQHF
TGTGCCAGCAGACAAACGGGACAGGGGGGCAATCAGCCCCAGCATTTT
>15|TRBJ1-2|NA|TRBV5-1|many
CASSLGDGNNYGYTF
TGCGCCAGCAGCTTAGGCGACGGGAATAACTATGGCTACACCTTC
>15|TRBJ2-5|NA|TRBV7-9|few
CASNFITGLQETQYF
TGTGCCAGCAACTTTATTACAGGCCTACAAGAGACCCAGTACTTC
>15|TRBJ2-7|TRBD1|TRBV6-1|many
CASSDIPGQSYEQYF
TGTGCCAGCAGTGACATCCCGGGACAGAGCTACGAGCAGTACTTC
>13|TRBJ1-2|TRBD1|TRBV12-3/TRBV12-4|many
CASSPGTANGYTF
TGTGCCAGCAGTCCTGGGACAGCCAATGGCTACACCTTC
>12|TRBJ1-1|NA|TRBV11-2|NA
CASSFGGAGHSF
TGTGCCAGCAGCTTTGGAGGGGCAGGCCACTCCTTT
>13|TRBJ1-5|NA|TRBV15|many
CATSRDRHQPQHF
TGTGCCACCAGCAGAGATAGGCATCAGCCCCAGCATTTT
>17|TRBJ2-6|NA|TRBV6-2/TRBV6-3|many
CASSYSSDLAGANVLTF
TGTGCCAGCAGTTACTCCTCGGACTTGGCCGGGGCCAACGTCCTGACTTTC
>13|TRBJ1-1|NA|TRBV12-3/TRBV12-4|many
CASSLVVGTEAFF
TGTGCCAGCAGTTTAGTTGTGGGGACTGAAGCTTTCTTT
>14|TRBJ1-2|TRBD1|TRBV10-3|NA
CAISTTGSNYGYTF
TGTGCCATCAGTACGACAGGGTCCAACTATGGCTACACCTTC
>15|TRBJ1-1|NA|TRBV15|many
CATSPEGRLNTEAFF
TGTGCCACCAGCCCTGAGGGCAGACTCAACACTGAAGCTTTCTTT
>16|TRBJ2-7|TRBD2|TRBV11-2|NA
CASSLGGASGSYEQYF
TGTGCCAGCAGCTTAGGAGGGGCTAGCGGGAGTTACGAGCAGTACTTC
>15|TRBJ2-7|TRBD1|TRBV7-8|many
CASRRDRASSYEQYF
TGTGCCAGCAGACGGGACAGGGCCAGCTCCTACGAGCAGTACTTC
>14|TRBJ1-2|NA|TRBV7-9|many
CASSSPTDAGGYTF
TGTGCCAGCAGCTCCCCGACAGACGCAGGGGGCTACACCTTC
>17|TRBJ1-2|NA|TRBV10-3|many
CAISESGRGTTNYGYTF
TGTGCCATCAGTGAGTCGGGGCGGGGGACGACTAACTATGGCTACACCTTC
>13|TRBJ2-5|NA|TRBV11-2|many
CATRVEVSETQYF
TGTGCCACCAGGGTGGAGGTCTCGGAGACCCAGTACTTC
>16|TRBJ1-5|NA|TRBV19|many
CASSGGSQPRVQPQHF
TGTGCCAGTAGTGGAGGGAGCCAGCCTAGAGTTCAGCCCCAGCATTTT
>16|TRBJ1-3|TRBD1|TRBV9|many
CASSVGQGNSGNTIYF
TGTGCCAGCAGCGTGGGACAGGGGAACTCTGGAAACACCATATATTTT
>14|TRBJ1-2|NA|TRBV30|many
CAWSVSGTLYGYTF
TGTGCCTGGAGTGTATCAGGTACCTTATATGGCTACACCTTC
>15|TRBJ2-5|NA|TRBV10-3|many
CAISVYRAESETQYF
TGTGCCATCAGTGTATACAGGGCTGAGTCGGAGACCCAGTACTTC
>15|TRBJ1-5|NA|TRBV30|many
CAWSLVGQSNQPQHF
TGTGCCTGGAGTCTAGTCGGACAAAGCAATCAGCCCCAGCATTTT
>18|TRBJ1-3|NA|TRBV12-3/TRBV12-4|many
CASSFRTRRQTSGNTIYF
TGTGCCAGCAGTTTTCGGACAAGACGTCAAACCTCTGGAAACACCATATATTTT
>15|TRBJ2-5|NA|TRBV12-3/TRBV12-4|NA
CASSFYQVGQETQYF
TGTGCCAGCAGTTTTTATCAGGTTGGGCAAGAGACCCAGTACTTC
>15|TRBJ1-6|TRBD1|TRBV7-2|many
CASSNTGTGNSPLHF
TGTGCCAGCAGCAATACCGGGACAGGGAACTCACCCCTCCACTTT
>13|TRBJ2-5|NA|TRBV7-3|many
CASSPGVQETQYF
TGTGCCAGCAGCCCGGGAGTTCAAGAGACCCAGTACTTC
>16|TRBJ2-5|NA|TRBV6-5|many
CASSSLSGTNRETQYF
TGTGCCAGCAGTTCCCTCTCAGGGACCAACAGAGAGACCCAGTACTTC
>13|TRBJ1-6|NA|TRBV28|few
CAIQDALNSPLHF
TGTGCCATACAGGACGCCTTAAATTCACCCCTCCACTTT
>16|TRBJ2-7|TRBD2|TRBV27|few
CASSLRGLAGIYEQYF
TGTGCCAGCAGTCTGCGGGGACTAGCGGGAATCTACGAGCAGTACTTC
>12|TRBJ1-2|NA|TRBV24-1|many
CATSHAISGYTF
TGTGCCACCAGTCACGCAATCTCCGGCTACACCTTC
>16|TRBJ2-5|NA|TRBV5-1|many
CASSDQVAGKGETQYF
TGCGCCAGCAGCGATCAAGTGGCCGGGAAGGGAGAGACCCAGTACTTC
>13|TRBJ2-5|TRBD1|TRBV6-5|many
CASRRTGQETQYF
TGTGCCAGCAGACGGACAGGCCAAGAGACCCAGTACTTC
>16|TRBJ1-2|TRBD1|TRBV28|many
CASSMLGQGDNYGYTF
TGTGCCAGCAGTATGTTAGGGCAGGGGGACAACTATGGCTACACCTTC
>15|TRBJ1-2|TRBD1|TRBV7-9|many
CASSFSGTGRVGYTF
TGTGCCAGCAGCTTCTCCGGGACAGGGAGGGTTGGCTACACCTTC